This is a list of T cell receptor beta chains from one sample in a study of shared clonotypes between healthy human individuals. Clones were read by immunoSEQ multiplex PCR, and TCRdb kept only the in-frame ones, dropping some. The sample shows about 530,000 clones, 60% to 80% of them seen only once. The source material was PBMCs. These receptors were obtained from a woman aged 40 to 55 in good health. Some clones in this sample may be carry-over from other donors' samples. Both conserved end residues are part of each CDR3. D genes are given only for firm matches. A row's size may be missing; if present it is once, few, many or a size class.

NA NA TRBJ2-3 TRBV5-1 CASSADPENTDTQYF TGCGCCAGCAGCGCGGACCCGGAGAACACAGATACGCAGTATTTT
NA NA TRBJ2-1 TRBV6-1 CASSDTGSSYNEQFF TGTGCCAGCAGTGACACGGGGTCGAGCTACAATGAGCAGTTCTTC
NA NA TRBJ2-2 TRBV2 CASSESQLMNTGELFF TGTGCCAGCAGTGAGAGCCAGCTAATGAACACCGGGGAGCTGTTTTTT
NA NA TRBJ2-3 TRBV28 CASTESPGTDTQYF TGTGCCAGCACCGAGTCCCCAGGCACAGATACGCAGTATTTT
many TRBD2 TRBJ2-7 TRBV14 CASSQDLTSGRPSYEQYF TGTGCCAGCAGCCAAGATTTAACTAGCGGGAGGCCATCCTACGAGCAGTACTTC
once TRBD2 TRBJ2-2 TRBV6-5 CASQTSGSTGELFF TGTGCCAGCCAGACTAGCGGGTCCACCGGGGAGCTGTTTTTT
NA NA TRBJ2-5 TRBV4-1 CASSQERSWETQYF TGCGCCAGCAGCCAAGAACGTAGCTGGGAGACCCAGTACTTC
NA TRBD2 TRBJ2-5 TRBV5-4 CASSNGVGLAGETQYF TGTGCCAGCAGCAATGGGGTTGGACTAGCGGGGGAGACCCAGTACTTC
NA TRBD2 TRBJ2-1 TRBV5-1 CASSPLAGYNEQFF TGCGCCAGCAGCCCACTAGCGGGGTACAATGAGCAGTTCTTC
NA NA TRBJ2-1 TRBV5-1 CASSLMSGIEDEQFF TGCGCCAGCAGCTTAATGTCGGGGATTGAGGATGAGCAGTTCTTC
NA TRBD1 TRBJ2-7 TRBV5-1 CASSSPGTVYEQYF TGCGCCAGCAGCTCTCCCGGGACAGTCTACGAGCAGTACTTC
NA NA TRBJ1-1 TRBV7-6 CASSPTRNEATEAFF TGTGCCAGCAGCCCGACGAGAAATGAGGCCACTGAAGCTTTCTTT
few NA TRBJ2-5 TRBV2 CASSGLEGTQYF TGTGCCAGCAGTGGACTCGAGGGGACCCAGTACTTC
NA TRBD1 TRBJ2-4 TRBV10-3 CAISVEQGSQNIQYF TGTGCCATCAGTGTAGAACAGGGGTCGCAAAACATTCAGTACTTC
once NA TRBJ2-1 TRBV5-1 CASSLILVGHNEQFF TGCGCCAGCAGCTTAATACTAGTGGGACACAATGAGCAGTTCTTC
NA NA TRBJ2-1 TRBV12-5 CASGLVLGRDGYNEQFF TGTGCTAGTGGTTTGGTACTTGGGCGGGACGGGTACAATGAGCAGTTCTTC
NA TRBD1 TRBJ2-1 TRBV5-4 CASSPTPEQGVYEQFF TGTGCCAGCAGCCCAACCCCAGAACAGGGGGTTTATGAGCAGTTCTTC
NA NA TRBJ1-5 TRBV19 CASSYGTENQPQHF TGTGCCAGCAGTTACGGGACGGAGAATCAGCCCCAGCATTTT
NA NA TRBJ2-3 TRBV11-2 CASTQRAWSTDTQYF TGTGCCAGCACCCAGCGGGCATGGAGCACAGATACGCAGTATTTT
NA NA TRBJ1-5 TRBV4-3 CASSQDSNQPQHF TGCGCCAGCAGCCAAGATTCAAATCAGCCCCAGCATTTT
NA TRBD2 TRBJ2-3 TRBV4-2 CASSQYTSGVTDTQYF TGTGCCAGCAGCCAATATACTAGCGGGGTCACAGATACGCAGTATTTT
many TRBD2 TRBJ2-7 TRBV27 CASSSKLAGGPGEQYF TGTGCCAGCAGTTCGAAACTAGCGGGAGGGCCGGGTGAGCAGTACTTC
NA NA TRBJ2-1 TRBV11-3 CASSFQAGEQFF TGTGCCAGCAGCTTTCAAGCGGGTGAGCAGTTCTTC
once NA TRBJ1-3 TRBV6-5 CAHRRAGNTIYF TGTGCCCATCGCAGGGCTGGAAACACCATATATTTT
NA NA TRBJ2-7 TRBV7-2 CASSLGQGGGSYEQYF TGTGCCAGCAGCTTAGGCCAGGGGGGCGGGTCCTACGAGCAGTACTTC
NA TRBD1 TRBJ2-7 TRBV28 CASSFLDRGFYEQYF TGTGCCAGCAGTTTCTTGGACAGGGGTTTCTACGAGCAGTACTTC
NA TRBD1 TRBJ2-2 TRBV5-1 CASSLRQGPGELFF TGCGCCAGCAGCCTCAGACAGGGGCCCGGGGAGCTGTTTTTT
NA NA TRBJ1-2 TRBV6-1 CASSESEGLYGYTF TGTGCCAGCAGTGAAAGTGAAGGACTCTATGGCTACACCTTC
NA TRBD2 TRBJ2-4 TRBV5-4 CATTSGSKNIQYF TGTGCCACCACTAGCGGGTCCAAAAACATTCAGTACTTC
once NA TRBJ1-2 TRBV4-2 CASSQALSGTIIAYGYTF TGTGCCAGCAGCCAAGCGCTTTCAGGGACAATAATTGCCTATGGCTACACCTTC
NA NA TRBJ1-1 TRBV30 CAGGGEEFTEAFF TGTGCCGGGGGAGGGGAGGAGTTCACTGAAGCTTTCTTT
NA NA TRBJ2-3 TRBV6-4 CASSARPYTDTQYF TGTGCCAGCAGCGCTCGACCCTACACAGATACGCAGTATTTT
NA TRBD1 TRBJ1-2 TRBV7-3 CASSTNSRGQGGGYTF TGTGCCAGCAGCACCAACTCCAGGGGACAGGGAGGTGGCTACACCTTC
NA NA TRBJ1-1 TRBV10-2 CASRVREGAGAFF TGCGCCAGCAGGGTCAGGGAAGGGGCTGGAGCTTTCTTT
NA NA TRBJ2-3 TRBV7-8 CASSLATDLLTTQYF TGTGCCAGCAGCTTAGCCACGGACCTCCTCACTACGCAGTATTTT
NA NA TRBJ2-3 TRBV10-3 CAISEGWGSGADTQYF TGTGCCATCAGTGAGGGGTGGGGATCGGGGGCAGATACGCAGTATTTT
NA TRBD1 TRBJ2-1 TRBV11-1 CASSLDRGPYNEQFF TGTGCCAGCAGCTTAGACAGGGGCCCCTACAATGAGCAGTTCTTC
NA TRBD2 TRBJ2-5 TRBV7-9 CASSLGGSGAGDPRETQYF TGTGCCAGCAGCTTAGGAGGGAGCGGGGCGGGAGACCCGAGAGAGACCCAGTACTTC
few TRBD1 TRBJ2-7 TRBV5-1 CASSLRVGGDEQYF TGCGCCAGCAGCTTGCGGGTAGGGGGCGACGAGCAGTACTTC
NA TRBD2 TRBJ2-1 TRBV6-4 CASSATSGEQFF TGTGCCAGCAGCGCGACTAGCGGAGAGCAGTTCTTC
NA TRBD1 TRBJ1-3 TRBV4-1 CASSHPPGQASGNTIYF TGCGCCAGCAGCCATCCCCCGGGACAGGCATCTGGAAACACCATATATTTT
NA NA TRBJ1-1 TRBV4-1 CASSRQDNANTEAFF TGCGCCAGCAGCCGACAGGACAACGCGAACACTGAAGCTTTCTTT
NA TRBD2 TRBJ2-4 TRBV4-1 CASRRLAGGPSIQYF TGCGCCAGCAGACGACTAGCGGGAGGGCCCAGCATTCAGTACTTC
NA NA TRBJ2-7 TRBV7-2 CASSPRVGGHEQYF TGTGCCAGCAGCCCCCGGGTGGGCGGCCACGAGCAGTACTTC
NA NA TRBJ2-7 TRBV21-1 CASMFDVVRNYEQYF TGTGCCAGCATGTTCGATGTAGTCAGAAACTACGAGCAGTACTTC
NA TRBD2 TRBJ2-2 TRBV10-3 CAIREGLVGGELFF TGTGCCATCCGGGAGGGCCTCGTTGGCGGGGAGCTGTTTTTT
once TRBD2 TRBJ2-7 TRBV11-2 CASNSGTSGYEQYF TGTGCCAGCAACTCCGGGACTAGCGGTTACGAGCAGTACTTC
NA NA TRBJ2-6 TRBV28 CASNTGSGANVLTF TGTGCCAGCAACACAGGGTCGGGGGCCAACGTCCTGACTTTC